Detailed here is one TCR beta chain. The antigen is unknown. Primers included in the PCR were 60 Vbeta and 13 Jbeta primers. Profiled with immunoSEQ multiplex PCR; TCRdb holds only in-frame clones, not every one. The data show 200,000 to 250,000 clones, over 65% seen once. The CDR3 runs 14 residues. V trimming: 3 bases; J trimming: 2 bases; junction bases outside the gene matches: 0. Germline CDR1 reads SGHDN; CDR2 reads FVKESK. This sample is part of a study of cytomegalovirus exposure and HLA in healthy donors. General study points: A later analysis linked 15,000 to 20,000 TCR beta sequences to HLA alleles at 0.05 false discovery rate. Three chains tied to CMV proved CMV antigen-specific in vitro. There were some V segments, including TRBV6-2 and TRBV6-3, excluded as indistinguishable.

This chain links TRBV14 with TRBJ2-5; 10 nucleotides align to TRBD2. Sequenced input: PBMCs. This receptor was taken from a man aged 18 to 30 in good health and CMV-seronegative. The CDR3 protein is CASSQTSGQETQYF. CDR3 nucleotide sequence: TGTGCCAGCAGCCAGACTAGCGGGCAAGAGACCCAGTACTTC. Drawing the rest from reference TRBV14 and TRBJ2-5, the complete variable domain is EAGVTQFPSHSVIEKGQTVTLRCDPISGHDNLYWYRRVMGKEIKFLLHFVKESKQDESGMPNNRFLAERTGGTYSTLKVQPAELEDSGVYFCASSQTSGQETQYFGPGTRLLVL.